These 8 T cell receptor beta chains were sequenced from one sample in a study of shared clonotypes between healthy human individuals. The assay was immunoSEQ multiplex PCR, and TCRdb's table has in-frame clones only and misses some. The sample consists of 650,000 to 700,000 clones, 90% of them appearing once. Sequenced sample: memory CD8+ T cells from PBMCs. Noted subset: CD45RO+ cells pooled with CCR7-negative TemRA cells. These receptors came from a man aged 18 to 30 in good health. Some clones in this sample may be carry-over from other donors' samples.

This chain joins TRBV23-1 and TRBJ2-7; unclear D gene. TRBV23-1 is an ORF; its function is uncertain. This CDR3 is 17 amino acids long. V lost 2 bases and J 0 bases, leaving 17 bases between the germline ends. The CDR3 protein is CASSQTSVAESSYEQYF. The CDR3 coding sequence is TGCGCCAGCAGTCAAACTTCGGTGGCCGAAAGCTCCTACGAGCAGTACTTC.

The chain has TRBV27 and TRBJ2-1; 7 bases match TRBD2. V was pared by 3 bases and J by 8 bases, with 10 bases of the junction left unmatched. Per the germline V gene, CDR1 is MNHEY and CDR2 is SMNVEV (reference sequence). The CDR3 runs 15 residues. CDR3 protein: CASSFHGGRDDEQFF. In DNA form, the CDR3 reads TGTGCCAGCAGTTTCCATGGCGGGAGAGATGATGAGCAGTTCTTC.

CDR3 loop: CASSRTGTGFDEQYF. In DNA form, the CDR3 reads TGTGCCAGCAGTCGGACCGGGACAGGGTTTGACGAGCAGTACTTC. V is TRBV27 and J is TRBJ2-7, with 9 bases lining up with TRBD1. Germline trimming cut 5 bases from V and 5 bases from J; bases unmatched to any gene: 10. The CDR3 runs 15 residues. Germline-derived CDR1 and CDR2 are MNHEY and SMNVEV (reference sequence).

The J gene is TRBJ2-7, the V gene TRBV30; no definite D call. Trimming removed 0 bases at V and 3 bases at J, with 12 bases between. This CDR3 has 14 amino acids. CDR1 GTSNPN and CDR2 SVGIG come from the germline V gene (reference sequence). CDR3 loop: CAWSVPGTYYEQYF. DNA of the CDR3: TGTGCCTGGAGTGTACCAGGCACTTACTACGAGCAGTACTTC.

This clone was seen just once. The V call is TRBV5-1, the J call TRBJ2-1; TRBD2 matches at 14 bases. Germline values: CDR1 SGHRS, CDR2 YFSETQ. The V gene end was trimmed by 3 bases and the J gene end by 8 bases; junction bases not matched to a gene: 4. The CDR3 is 15 amino acids. The CDR3 region is CASSSGLAGGYEQFF. The CDR3 DNA sequence: TGCGCCAGCAGCTCCGGACTAGCGGGAGGTTATGAGCAGTTCTTC.

This clone has more than one count but fewer than ten. The genes are TRBV28 and TRBJ2-7; D is unclear. The CDR3 loop spans 14 amino acids. CDR1 and CDR2 from the germline V gene are MDHEN and SYDVKM. Trimming removed 6 bases at V and 0 bases at J, with 12 bases between. The CDR3 protein is CASRAGSDSYEQYF. In DNA form, the CDR3 reads TGTGCCAGCAGAGCCGGGTCTGACTCCTACGAGCAGTACTTC.

This clone was counted once. V usage is TRBV10-3 and J usage is TRBJ1-4; 7 bases line up with TRBD1. Germline V gene data show CDR1 as ENHRY and CDR2 as SYGVKD. The CDR3 contains 13 residues. V was pared by 10 bases and J by 3 bases, with 5 bases of the junction left unmatched. The CDR3, as DNA: TGTGCCACTAGACAGGGACCTAATGAAAAACTGTTTTTT. Translation gives CATRQGPNEKLFF.

This chain links TRBV7-3 with TRBJ1-1; D perhaps matches TRBD1 (5 bases). The V gene's germline CDR1 is SGHTA and CDR2 FQGTGA. V shed 3 bases and J shed 4 bases, with 9 bases lying between them. The CDR3 totals 13 residues. CDR3 region: CASSFYGGTEAFF. The CDR3 coding sequence is TGTGCCAGCAGCTTTTATGGGGGCACTGAAGCTTTCTTT.